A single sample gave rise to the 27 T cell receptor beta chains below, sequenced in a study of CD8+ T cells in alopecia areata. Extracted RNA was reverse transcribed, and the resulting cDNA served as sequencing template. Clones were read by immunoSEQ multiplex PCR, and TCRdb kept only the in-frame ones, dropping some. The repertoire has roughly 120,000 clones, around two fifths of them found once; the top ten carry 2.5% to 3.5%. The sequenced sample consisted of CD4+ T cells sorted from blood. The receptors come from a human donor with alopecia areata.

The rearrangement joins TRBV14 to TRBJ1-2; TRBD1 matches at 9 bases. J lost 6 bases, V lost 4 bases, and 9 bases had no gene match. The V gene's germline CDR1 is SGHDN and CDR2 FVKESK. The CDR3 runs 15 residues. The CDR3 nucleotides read TGTGCCAGCAGCCGTATAGCAGGACAGGGGAATGGCTACACCTTC. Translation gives CASSRIAGQGNGYTF.

The DNA of the CDR3 is TGTGCCTGGAGCGCTATCGCTGAAGCTTTCTTT. Its translation is CAWSAIAEAFF. The chain uses TRBV30 and TRBJ1-1, with D hard to call. V lost 3 bases to trimming and J lost 6 bases, with 8 bases between them. This CDR3 contains 11 residues. The V gene's germline CDR1 is GTSNPN and CDR2 SVGIG (reference sequence).

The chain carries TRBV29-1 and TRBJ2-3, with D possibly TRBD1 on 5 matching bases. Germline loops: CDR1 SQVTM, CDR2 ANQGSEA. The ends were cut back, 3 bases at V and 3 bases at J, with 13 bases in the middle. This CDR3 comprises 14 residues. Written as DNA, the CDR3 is TGCAGCGTTGATGGGGCCCCTCCAACAGATACGCAGTATTTT. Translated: CSVDGAPPTDTQYF.

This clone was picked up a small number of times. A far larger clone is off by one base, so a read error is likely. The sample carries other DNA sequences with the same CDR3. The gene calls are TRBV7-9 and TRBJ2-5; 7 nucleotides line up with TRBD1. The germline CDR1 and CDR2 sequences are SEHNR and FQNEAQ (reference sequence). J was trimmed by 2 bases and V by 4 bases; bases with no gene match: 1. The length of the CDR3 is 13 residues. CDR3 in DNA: TGTGCCAGCAGCTCGGGACAGCAAGAGACCCAGTACTTC. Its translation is CASSSGQQETQYF.

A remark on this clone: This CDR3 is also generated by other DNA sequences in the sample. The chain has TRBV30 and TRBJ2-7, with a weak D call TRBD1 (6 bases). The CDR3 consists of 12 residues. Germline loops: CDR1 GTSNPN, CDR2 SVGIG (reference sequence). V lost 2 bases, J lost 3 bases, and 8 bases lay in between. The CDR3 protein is CAWSKGVYEQYF. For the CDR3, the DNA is TGTGCCTGGAGTAAGGGGGTCTACGAGCAGTACTTC.

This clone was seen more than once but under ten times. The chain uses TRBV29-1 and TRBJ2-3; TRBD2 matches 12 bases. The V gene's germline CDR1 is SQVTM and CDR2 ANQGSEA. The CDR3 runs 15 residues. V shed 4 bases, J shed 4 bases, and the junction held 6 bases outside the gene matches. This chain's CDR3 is CSVALAGGPADTQYF. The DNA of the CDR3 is TGCAGCGTTGCGCTAGCGGGAGGGCCGGCAGATACGCAGTATTTT.

CDR3 DNA sequence: TGTGCCAGCAGCTTAGAGGGCGGTATGAACACTGAAGCTTTCTTT. It encodes CASSLEGGMNTEAFF. The chain is built from TRBV7-6 and TRBJ1-1; no firm D call. The CDR3 consists of 15 residues. The V end was cut by 1 base, the J end by 0 bases, with 9 bases between. Germline V gene data show CDR1 as SGHVS and CDR2 as FNYEAQ. Complete variable domain (other parts from reference TRBV7-6 and TRBJ1-1): GAGVSQSPRYKVTKRGQDVALRCDPISGHVSLYWYRQALGQGPEFLTYFNYEAQQDKSGLPNDRFSAERPEGSISTLTIQRTEQRDSAMYRCASSLEGGMNTEAFFGQGTRLTVV.

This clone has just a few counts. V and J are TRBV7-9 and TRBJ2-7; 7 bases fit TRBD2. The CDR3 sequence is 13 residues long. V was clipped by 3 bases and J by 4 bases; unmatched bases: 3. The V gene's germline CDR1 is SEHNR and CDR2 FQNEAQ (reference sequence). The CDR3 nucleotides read TGTGCCAGCAGCTTCCGGGGGGAGTACGAGCAGTACTTC. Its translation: CASSFRGEYEQYF.

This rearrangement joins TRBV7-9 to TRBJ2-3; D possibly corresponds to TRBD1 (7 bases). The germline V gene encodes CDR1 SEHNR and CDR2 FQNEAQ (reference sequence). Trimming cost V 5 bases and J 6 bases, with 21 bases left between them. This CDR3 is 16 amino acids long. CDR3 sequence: CASSPPGGGTSDTQYF. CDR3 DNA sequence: TGTGCCAGCAGCCCCCCAGGAGGGGGCACGTCGGATACGCAGTATTTT.

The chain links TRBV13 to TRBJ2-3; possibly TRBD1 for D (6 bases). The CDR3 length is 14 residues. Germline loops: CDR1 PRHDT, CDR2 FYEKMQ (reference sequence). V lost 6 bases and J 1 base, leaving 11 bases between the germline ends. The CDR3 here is CASSIRQGTDTQYF. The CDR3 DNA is TGTGCCAGCAGTATCAGACAGGGCACAGATACGCAGTATTTT.

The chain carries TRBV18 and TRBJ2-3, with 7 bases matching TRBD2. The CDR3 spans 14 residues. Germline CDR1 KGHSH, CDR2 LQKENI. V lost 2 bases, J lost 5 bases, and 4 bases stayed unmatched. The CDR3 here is CASSPETGGDTQYF. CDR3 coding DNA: TGTGCCAGCTCACCAGAAACGGGGGGAGATACGCAGTATTTT.

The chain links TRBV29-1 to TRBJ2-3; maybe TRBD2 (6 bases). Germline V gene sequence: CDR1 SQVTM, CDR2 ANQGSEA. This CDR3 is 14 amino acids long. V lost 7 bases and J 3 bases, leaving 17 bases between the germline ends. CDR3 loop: CSGTRDSLTDTQYF. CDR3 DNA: TGCAGCGGCACCCGGGACTCCCTTACAGATACGCAGTATTTT.

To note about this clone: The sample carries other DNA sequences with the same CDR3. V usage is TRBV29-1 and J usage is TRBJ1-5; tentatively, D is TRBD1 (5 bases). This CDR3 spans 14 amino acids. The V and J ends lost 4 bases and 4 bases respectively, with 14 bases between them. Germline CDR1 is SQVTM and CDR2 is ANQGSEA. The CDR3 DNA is TGCAGCGTTGTTTGGGGGGTAGGAAATCAGCCCCAGCATTTT. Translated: CSVVWGVGNQPQHF.

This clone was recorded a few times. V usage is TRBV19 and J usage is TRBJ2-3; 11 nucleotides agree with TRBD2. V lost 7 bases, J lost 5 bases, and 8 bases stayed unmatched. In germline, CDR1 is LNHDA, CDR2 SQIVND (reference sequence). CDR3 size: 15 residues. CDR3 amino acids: CASNLLAGGRDTQYF. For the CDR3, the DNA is TGTGCCAGTAACTTGCTAGCGGGGGGCCGAGATACGCAGTATTTT.

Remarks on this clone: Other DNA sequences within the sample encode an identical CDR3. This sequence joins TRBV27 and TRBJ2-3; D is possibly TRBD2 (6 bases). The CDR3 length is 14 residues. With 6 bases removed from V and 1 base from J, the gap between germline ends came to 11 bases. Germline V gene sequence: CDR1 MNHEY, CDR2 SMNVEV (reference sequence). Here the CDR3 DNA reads TGTGCCAGCAGCGGGGGACTGGGCACAGATACGCAGTATTTT. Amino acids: CASSGGLGTDTQYF.

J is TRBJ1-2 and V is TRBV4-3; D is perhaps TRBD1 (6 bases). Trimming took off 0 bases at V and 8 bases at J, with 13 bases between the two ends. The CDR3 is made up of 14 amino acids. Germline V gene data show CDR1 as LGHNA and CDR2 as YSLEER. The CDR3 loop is CASSQERGARGYTF. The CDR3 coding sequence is TGCGCCAGCAGCCAAGAACGGGGGGCTCGGGGCTACACCTTC.

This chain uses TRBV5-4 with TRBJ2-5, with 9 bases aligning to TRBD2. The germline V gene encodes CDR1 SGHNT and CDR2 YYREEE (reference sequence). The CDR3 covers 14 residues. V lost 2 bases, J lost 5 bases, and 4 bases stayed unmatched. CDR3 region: CASSFAGGAETQYF. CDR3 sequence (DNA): TGTGCCAGCAGCTTCGCGGGAGGGGCGGAGACCCAGTACTTC.

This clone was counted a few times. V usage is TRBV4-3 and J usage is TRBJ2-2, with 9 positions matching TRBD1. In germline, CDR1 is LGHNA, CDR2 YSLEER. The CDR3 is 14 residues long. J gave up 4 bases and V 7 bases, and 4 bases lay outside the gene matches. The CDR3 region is CASKRDRVTGELFF. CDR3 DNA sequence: TGCGCCAGCAAACGGGACAGGGTCACCGGGGAGCTGTTTTTT.

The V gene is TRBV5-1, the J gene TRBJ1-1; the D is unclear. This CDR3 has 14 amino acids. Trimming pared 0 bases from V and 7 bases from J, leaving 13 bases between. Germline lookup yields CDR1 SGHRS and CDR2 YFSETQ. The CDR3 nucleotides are TGCGCCAGCAGCTTGGGTTCGCCAGGTTATGAAGCTTTCTTT. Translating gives CASSLGSPGYEAFF.

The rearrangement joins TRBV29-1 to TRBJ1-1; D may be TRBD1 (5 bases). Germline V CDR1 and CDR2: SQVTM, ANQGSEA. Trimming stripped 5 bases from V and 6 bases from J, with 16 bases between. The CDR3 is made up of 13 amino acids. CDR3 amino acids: CSVSHAWGAEAFF. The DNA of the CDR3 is TGCAGCGTTTCACACGCCTGGGGCGCTGAAGCTTTCTTT.

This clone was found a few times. CDR3 in amino acids: CAWGRGLNTEAFF. In nucleotides, the CDR3 is TGTGCCTGGGGGAGGGGGCTGAACACTGAAGCTTTCTTT. The genes are TRBV30 and TRBJ1-1; 7 nucleotides agree with TRBD1. V shed 5 bases and J 0 bases; nucleotides not matched to a gene: 3. The germline V gene encodes CDR1 GTSNPN and CDR2 SVGIG (reference sequence). This CDR3 is built from 13 residues.

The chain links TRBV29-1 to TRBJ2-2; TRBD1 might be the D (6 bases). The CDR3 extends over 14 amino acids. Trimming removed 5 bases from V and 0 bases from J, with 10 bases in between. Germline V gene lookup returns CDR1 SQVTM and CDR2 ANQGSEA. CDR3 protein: CSVPGTTNTGELFF. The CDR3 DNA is TGCAGCGTTCCGGGGACAACGAACACCGGGGAGCTGTTTTTT.

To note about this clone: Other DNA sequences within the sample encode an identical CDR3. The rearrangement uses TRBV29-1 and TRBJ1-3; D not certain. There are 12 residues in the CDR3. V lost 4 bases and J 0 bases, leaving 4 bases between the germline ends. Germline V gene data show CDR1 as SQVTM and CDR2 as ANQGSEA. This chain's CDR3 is CSVGGSGNTIYF. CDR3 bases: TGCAGCGTTGGAGGCTCTGGAAACACCATATATTTT. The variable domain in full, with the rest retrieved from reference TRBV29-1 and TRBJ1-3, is SAVISQKPSRDICQRGTSLTIQCQVDSQVTMMFWYRQQPGQSLTLIATANQGSEATYESGFVIDKFPISRPNLTFSTLTVSNMSPEDSSIYLCSVGGSGNTIYFGEGSWLTVV.

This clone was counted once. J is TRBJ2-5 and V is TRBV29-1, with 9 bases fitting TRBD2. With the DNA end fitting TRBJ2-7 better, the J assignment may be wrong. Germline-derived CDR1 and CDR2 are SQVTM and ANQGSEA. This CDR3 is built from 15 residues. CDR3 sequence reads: CSVESSAGGSYEQYF. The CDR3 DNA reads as TGCAGCGTTGAAAGCTCAGCGGGAGGCTCCTACGAGCAGTACTTC.

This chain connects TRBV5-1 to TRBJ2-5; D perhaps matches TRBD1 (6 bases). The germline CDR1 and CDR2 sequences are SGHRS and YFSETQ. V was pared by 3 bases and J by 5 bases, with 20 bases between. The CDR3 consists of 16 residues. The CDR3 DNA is TGCGCCAGCAGCTCGGGGACATTCCTTCGGGCGGAGACCCAGTACTTC. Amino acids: CASSSGTFLRAETQYF.

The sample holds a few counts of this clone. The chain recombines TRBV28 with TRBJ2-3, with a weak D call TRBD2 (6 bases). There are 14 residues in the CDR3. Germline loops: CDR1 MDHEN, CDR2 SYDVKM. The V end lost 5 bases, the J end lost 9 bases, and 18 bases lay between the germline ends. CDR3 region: CASSPGDGVGTQYF. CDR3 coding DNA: TGTGCCAGCAGTCCGGGGGACGGCGTGGGGACGCAGTATTTT.

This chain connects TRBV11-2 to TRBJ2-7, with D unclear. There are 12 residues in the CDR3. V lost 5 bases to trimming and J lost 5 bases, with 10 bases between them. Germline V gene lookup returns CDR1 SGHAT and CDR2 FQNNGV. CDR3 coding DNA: TGTGCCAGCAGCGAGACAAGGCACGAGCAGTACTTC. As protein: CASSETRHEQYF.